These T cell receptor beta chains were read from a single sample in a study of control samples from healthy donors and cancer patients. Profiling relied on immunoSEQ multiplex PCR, and the TCRdb table lists in-frame clones only, not all of them. The top ten clones hold 1% to 1.5% of a sample with approximately 70,000 clones, roughly nine tenths of them seen once. Sequenced: PBMCs. These receptors originate from a woman aged 50 to 65 with colorectal cancer. Each CDR3 is given with its conserved first and last residue. D genes are given only for firm matches. Size tells how often a clone was seen (once, few, many) or the class of an expanded clone, and some rows leave it out.

>TRBV7-9|NA|TRBJ1-5|TRBD1
CASSRGQGHQPQHF
TGTGCCAGCAGTCGTGGACAGGGTCATCAGCCCCAGCATTTT
>TRBV3-1/TRBV3-2|NA|TRBJ2-5|TRBD1
CASSPGQGWETQYF
TGTGCCAGCAGCCCTGGACAGGGATGGGAGACCCAGTACTTC
>TRBV19|NA|TRBJ2-7|TRBD2
CASSKRGRADYEQYF
TGTGCCAGTAGTAAGCGGGGGCGGGCCGACTACGAGCAGTACTTC
>TRBV24-1|NA|TRBJ2-1|TRBD1
CATEDRGSYNEQFF
TGTGCCACAGAGGACAGGGGGTCCTACAATGAGCAGTTCTTC
>TRBV4-1|NA|TRBJ2-2|TRBD2
CASSQDSLGLAGGRELFF
TGCGCCAGCAGCCAAGATAGTTTAGGACTAGCGGGAGGCCGGGAGCTGTTTTTT
>TRBV7-9|NA|TRBJ2-3|NA
CASSLRAETDTQYF
TGTGCCAGCAGCCTCCGGGCAGAAACAGATACGCAGTATTTT
>TRBV2|NA|TRBJ1-5|NA
CASSSFGGSQPQHF
TGTGCCAGCAGCTCTTTTGGGGGTTCTCAGCCCCAGCATTTT
>TRBV2|NA|TRBJ2-3|TRBD2
CASSTSGRALLLPDTQYF
TGTGCCAGCAGTACTAGCGGGAGGGCCCTTTTGCTTCCAGATACGCAGTATTTT
>TRBV19|NA|TRBJ1-1|NA
CASKRGGMNTEAFF
TGTGCCAGTAAGAGAGGCGGGATGAACACTGAAGCTTTCTTT
>TRBV6-1|once|TRBJ1-3|TRBD1
CASSEFTGAGNTIYF
TGTGCCAGCAGTGAGTTTACAGGGGCTGGAAACACCATATATTTT
>TRBV30|NA|TRBJ2-6|NA
CAWSKLRYNKSGQRPDF
TGTGCCTGGAGTAAGCTGCGTTATAACAAGTCGGGCCAACGTCCTGACTTC
>TRBV5-8|NA|TRBJ2-1|NA
CASSFHYEQFF
TGTGCCAGCAGCTTTCATTATGAGCAGTTCTTC
>TRBV2|NA|TRBJ2-3|NA
CASSPAAANTDTQYF
TGTGCCAGCAGTCCGGCGGCGGCTAACACAGATACGCAGTATTTT
>TRBV6-5|NA|TRBJ1-5|TRBD1
CASRDTGGNQPQHF
TGTGCCAGCAGGGACACAGGGGGCAATCAGCCCCAGCATTTT
>TRBV18|NA|TRBJ2-1|NA
CASSPGVRGMYNEQFF
TGTGCCAGCTCACCGGGCGTAAGGGGTATGTACAATGAGCAGTTCTTC
>TRBV6-2/TRBV6-3|once|TRBJ2-4|TRBD1
CASSQNRDRRYSIQYF
TGTGCCAGCAGCCAAAACCGGGACAGACGGTACAGCATTCAGTACTTC
>TRBV5-8|NA|TRBJ1-2|TRBD1
CASSLDRGAYGYTF
TGTGCCAGCAGCTTAGACAGGGGAGCCTATGGCTACACCTTC
>TRBV3-1/TRBV3-2|NA|TRBJ2-7|NA
CASSQDGITGEQYF
TGTGCCAGCAGCCAAGACGGCATAACAGGCGAGCAGTACTTC
>TRBV3-1/TRBV3-2|NA|TRBJ2-3|TRBD1
CASSPTGGFGDTQYF
TGTGCCAGCAGTCCGACAGGGGGCTTTGGAGATACGCAGTATTTT
>TRBV2|NA|TRBJ2-7|TRBD1
CAGSTGQGRKSYEQYF
TGTGCCGGCTCAACCGGACAGGGGAGAAAGTCCTACGAGCAGTACTTC
>TRBV7-2|NA|TRBJ1-2|NA
CASSPGTARGYTF
TGTGCCAGCAGCCCCGGGACTGCGCGTGGCTACACCTTC
>TRBV19|NA|TRBJ2-1|NA
CASRDLSGARPSNEQFF
TGTGCCAGTCGAGACCTGAGTGGGGCCCGACCCTCCAATGAGCAGTTCTTC
>TRBV7-2|few|TRBJ1-5|NA
CASVEDSNQPQHF
TGTGCCAGCGTCGAGGATAGCAATCAGCCCCAGCATTTT
>TRBV6-1|NA|TRBJ2-3|TRBD2
CASSEWGQRTSGRTDTQYF
TGTGCCAGCAGTGAATGGGGCCAAAGGACTAGCGGGAGGACAGATACGCAGTATTTT
>TRBV25-1|NA|TRBJ1-1|NA
CASSEGSGMNTEAFF
TGTGCCAGCAGTGAAGGATCGGGGATGAACACTGAAGCTTTCTTT
>TRBV3-1/TRBV3-2|NA|TRBJ1-5|NA
CASSQRGSNQPQHF
TGTGCCAGCAGCCAAAGGGGTAGCAATCAGCCCCAGCATTTT
>TRBV30|NA|TRBJ2-1|TRBD2
CAWRAGGSGSFYNEQFF
TGTGCCTGGAGGGCGGGAGGGAGCGGGAGTTTCTACAATGAGCAGTTCTTC
>TRBV3-1/TRBV3-2|NA|TRBJ2-7|NA
CASSQVPYEQYF
TGTGCCAGCAGCCAAGTCCCCTACGAGCAGTACTTC
>TRBV3-1/TRBV3-2|NA|TRBJ2-3|NA
CASSQGGHGTDTQYF
TGTGCCAGCAGCCAAGGAGGACATGGCACAGATACGCAGTATTTT
>TRBV7-3|NA|TRBJ2-7|TRBD1
CASSSAGGHEQYF
TGTGCCAGCAGCTCGGCAGGGGGCCACGAGCAGTACTTC
>TRBV19|NA|TRBJ2-1|NA
CASSIEGVSEQFF
TGTGCCAGTAGTATAGAAGGGGTTAGCGAGCAGTTCTTC
>TRBV7-9|NA|TRBJ1-3|NA
CASSLEAGLANTIYF
TGTGCCAGCAGCTTAGAGGCGGGGTTGGCAAACACCATATATTTT
>TRBV18|NA|TRBJ1-1|NA
CASSPGPNTEAFF
TGTGCCAGCTCACCAGGACCTAACACTGAAGCTTTCTTT
>TRBV2|NA|TRBJ1-4|TRBD1
CASSDPSDAGQGSEKLFF
TGTGCCAGCAGTGATCCCTCTGACGCGGGACAGGGTTCCGAAAAACTGTTTTTT
>TRBV5-6|NA|TRBJ2-7|TRBD2
CASSTERGGVSYEQYF
TGTGCCAGCAGCACTGAGCGGGGGGGTGTATCCTACGAGCAGTACTTC
>TRBV7-8|NA|TRBJ2-2|TRBD2
CASSFQSGGASWGTGELFF
TGTGCCAGCAGCTTTCAAAGCGGGGGGGCCAGTTGGGGCACCGGGGAGCTGTTTTTT
>TRBV28|NA|TRBJ2-2|NA
CASFVQGNTGELFF
TGTGCCAGCTTCGTACAGGGGAACACCGGGGAGCTGTTTTTT
>TRBV19|NA|TRBJ2-3|TRBD2
CASSIDTPGTSGSADTQYF
TGTGCCAGTAGTATAGACACTCCCGGGACTAGCGGGAGCGCAGATACGCAGTATTTT
>TRBV10-2|NA|TRBJ1-1|NA
CAARGGEGTEAFF
TGCGCCGCGAGGGGCGGGGAGGGCACTGAAGCTTTCTTT
>TRBV2|once|TRBJ1-1|NA
CASSDNMNTEAFF
TGTGCCAGCAGTGACAACATGAACACTGAAGCTTTCTTT
>TRBV5-8|NA|TRBJ1-3|NA
CASSRLRGSSGNTIYF
TGTGCCAGCAGCAGACTAAGGGGGTCGTCCGGAAACACCATATATTTT
>TRBV29-1|once|TRBJ1-3|NA
CSVENSLHGNTIYF
TGCAGCGTTGAAAATAGTCTACATGGAAACACCATATATTTT
>TRBV12-3/TRBV12-4|NA|TRBJ2-7|TRBD1
CASSPGTGYEQYF
TGTGCCAGCAGTCCCGGGACAGGATACGAGCAGTACTTC
>TRBV19|NA|TRBJ2-3|TRBD2
CASTLRREAPTDTQYF
TGTGCCAGTACACTGCGGCGGGAGGCCCCCACAGATACGCAGTATTTT
>TRBV19|NA|TRBJ2-2|NA
CASSIRSPGELFF
TGTGCCAGTAGTATACGGAGTCCCGGGGAGCTGTTTTTT
>TRBV18|NA|TRBJ2-4|TRBD1
CASSPPGDRDIQYF
TGTGCCAGCTCACCACCGGGGGACAGGGACATTCAGTACTTC
>TRBV2|NA|TRBJ1-2|TRBD1
CASRGTGYGYTF
TGTGCCAGCAGGGGGACAGGGTACGGCTACACCTTC
>TRBV7-3|NA|TRBJ2-1|TRBD1
CASSSSGQETEQFF
TGTGCCAGCAGTTCCTCGGGACAGGAGACTGAGCAGTTCTTC
>TRBV7-9|NA|TRBJ1-1|TRBD1
CASRPGVGQLNTEAFF
TGTGCCAGCAGGCCGGGAGTGGGACAGTTGAACACTGAAGCTTTCTTT
>TRBV20-1|NA|TRBJ1-2|NA
CSAAGGASYTF
TGCAGTGCCGCGGGGGGGGCGAGCTACACCTTC
>TRBV7-2|NA|TRBJ1-6|NA
CASTQYRVGNSPLHF
TGTGCCAGCACCCAGTACAGGGTCGGTAATTCACCCCTCCACTTT
>TRBV9|NA|TRBJ2-7|NA
CASSVGDSNYEQYF
TGTGCCAGCAGCGTAGGCGACAGCAACTACGAGCAGTACTTC
>TRBV7-9|NA|TRBJ2-2|NA
CATFPSKDRNTGELFF
TGTGCCACCTTCCCTTCGAAGGATCGGAACACCGGGGAGCTGTTTTTT
>TRBV23-1|NA|TRBJ2-7|TRBD1
CASFDRTGDQYF
TGCGCCAGCTTTGACAGGACAGGCGACCAGTACTTC
>TRBV25-1|NA|TRBJ2-6|NA
CASSGELSSGANVLTF
TGTGCCAGCAGTGGAGAACTCAGCTCTGGGGCCAACGTCCTGACTTTC
>TRBV5-1|NA|TRBJ2-7|NA
CASSGSSYEQYF
TGCGCCAGCAGTGGATCCTCCTACGAGCAGTACTTC
>TRBV19|NA|TRBJ1-1|NA
CASSIALTRGAFF
TGTGCCAGTAGTATAGCCCTGACCCGTGGAGCTTTCTTT
>TRBV30|NA|TRBJ1-3|NA
CAWSARIISGNTIYF
TGTGCCTGGAGTGCCCGTATTATCTCTGGAAACACCATATATTTT
>TRBV28|NA|TRBJ1-3|TRBD1
CASSLGTGGYSGNTIYF
TGTGCCAGCAGTTTAGGGACAGGGGGCTATTCTGGAAACACCATATATTTT